The 18 T cell receptor beta chains below were found in one sample sequenced in a study of identical twins. MiXCR was run by TCRdb on the 5' RACE reads, yielding one entry per CDR3 protein. The table has approximately 690,000 distinct CDR3 sequences, 5.5% to 6.5% seen once. Specimen: naive T cells sorted from blood. All receptors come from a young man in good health.

This clonotype was counted at least ten times. The rearrangement links TRBV9 to TRBJ2-2; D is unclear. The V end was cut by 2 bases, the J end by 7 bases, with 3 bases between. Germline V CDR1 and CDR2: SGDLS, YYNGEE. CDR3 size: 11 residues. For the CDR3, the DNA is TGTGCCAGCAGCGTGGACGGGGAGCTGTTTTTT. This encodes CASSVDGELFF.

There are many counts of this clonotype. This rearrangement joins TRBV6-1 to TRBJ2-7, with 9 bases matching TRBD1. V lost 4 bases, J lost 7 bases, and 2 bases stayed unmatched. Germline assignment: CDR1 MNHNS and CDR2 SASEGT. This CDR3 comprises 12 residues. DNA for the CDR3: TGTGCCAGCAGTGTGGGGACAGGGGAGCAGTACTTC. Translating it yields CASSVGTGEQYF.

This clonotype was observed many times. The chain employs TRBV21-1 and TRBJ2-7. TRBV21-1 has pseudogene status. The CDR3 consists of 15 residues. This chain's CDR3 is CASSTLGRWPYEQYV. Here the CDR3 DNA reads TGTGCCAGCAGCACCCTAGGACGGTGGCCCTACGAGCAGTACGTC.

CDR3 loop: CASPRLAGDRNEQFF. The CDR3 nucleotides read TGTGCCTCCCCTAGACTAGCGGGAGATAGAAATGAGCAGTTCTTC. This chain uses TRBV30 with TRBJ2-1, with 12 positions matching TRBD2. The germline V gene encodes CDR1 GTSNPN and CDR2 SVGIG (reference sequence). Trimming removed 7 bases from V and 7 bases from J; junction bases left unmatched: 11. This CDR3 has 15 residues.

The genes are TRBV27 and TRBJ1-2; 8 bases are a match to TRBD1. From germline, CDR1 is MNHEY and CDR2 SMNVEV (reference sequence). The CDR3 is 13 residues long. Germline trimming cut 5 bases from V and 7 bases from J; bases unmatched to any gene: 6. CDR3: CASSSQGAGGYTF. Written as DNA, the CDR3 is TGTGCCAGCAGTAGTCAGGGGGCGGGTGGCTACACCTTC.

This clonotype was detected many times. The chain recombines TRBV10-3 with TRBJ2-1; D is unclear. Trimming took off 1 base at V and 9 bases at J, with 7 bases between the two ends. CDR3 length equals 12 residues. Germline V gene lookup returns CDR1 ENHRY and CDR2 SYGVKD. In DNA, the CDR3 is TGTGCCATCAGTGAGTTCACCGGTGAGCAGTTCTTC. Its protein is CAISEFTGEQFF.

The chain carries TRBV7-2 and TRBJ2-5; 9 positions match TRBD1. CDR3 size: 15 residues. J was trimmed by 4 bases and V by 1 base; bases with no gene match: 4. Germline V gene sequence: CDR1 SGHTA, CDR2 FQGNSA. The CDR3 spells CASSLVGTGSETQYF. The DNA of the CDR3 is TGTGCCAGCAGCTTAGTCGGGACAGGGTCAGAGACCCAGTACTTC.

The chain has TRBV7-2 and TRBJ2-5; D is possibly TRBD1 or TRBD2 (5 bases each). The CDR3 totals 14 residues. V shed 2 bases and J shed 2 bases, with 9 bases lying between them. Germline CDR1 reads SGHTA; CDR2 reads FQGNSA. CDR3 in amino acids: CASSLKGPQETQYF. CDR3 sequence (DNA): TGTGCCAGCAGCTTAAAGGGACCTCAAGAGACCCAGTACTTC.

At least ten counts were recorded for this clonotype. This chain uses TRBV12-3 or TRBV12-4 with TRBJ2-5, with D unresolved. Deletions cut 6 bases from V and 2 bases from J, with 16 bases between. This CDR3 has 15 amino acids. CDR3 residues: CASRIGQTLQETQYF. The CDR3 DNA reads as TGTGCCAGCAGGATCGGCCAGACTCTGCAAGAGACCCAGTACTTC.

This clonotype was seen a handful of times. The chain recombines TRBV24-1 with TRBJ2-1; no reliable D call. The CDR3 covers 15 residues. The germline V gene encodes CDR1 KGHDR and CDR2 SFDVKD. Trimming shortened V by 3 bases and J by 7 bases, and 15 bases separated the two germline ends. CDR3 sequence: CATSDPRVGYNEQFF. The CDR3 region has the DNA TGTGCCACCAGTGATCCTCGTGTTGGATATAATGAGCAGTTCTTC.

The gene calls are TRBV20-1 and TRBJ1-1; D is perhaps TRBD1 (5 bases). CDR1 is DFQATT, CDR2 SNEGSKA, per germline (reference sequence). The CDR3 is 13 residues long. Trimming removed 1 base from V and 3 bases from J, with 9 bases in between. In nucleotides, the CDR3 is TGCAGTGCTAGAGGGGGGTTACACACTGAAGCTTTCTTT. Translated: CSARGGLHTEAFF.

Many counts were recorded for this clonotype. The chain recombines TRBV28 with TRBJ2-1, with 11 nucleotides matching TRBD2. This CDR3 comprises 15 residues. CDR1 is MDHEN, CDR2 SYDVKM, per germline. V lost 7 bases, J lost 6 bases, and 8 bases stayed unmatched. Here the CDR3 reads CASIPGTSGFNEQFF. The CDR3 DNA reads TGTGCCAGCATTCCCGGGACTAGCGGATTCAATGAGCAGTTCTTC. The whole variable domain, filled in from reference TRBV28 and TRBJ2-1, reads DVKVTQSSRYLVKRTGEKVFLECVQDMDHENMFWYRQDPGLGLRLIYFSYDVKMKEKGDIPEGYSVSREKKERFSLILESASTNQTSMYLCASIPGTSGFNEQFFGPGTRLTVL.

This clonotype was found a few times. The V and J genes are TRBV5-6 and TRBJ1-2; D not resolved. The CDR3 totals 15 residues. The germline gives CDR1 SGHDT, CDR2 YYEEEE. V gave up 1 base and J gave up 4 bases, with 14 bases separating them. As DNA, the CDR3 is TGTGCCAGCAGCTTGATGATCGAGGCTCCCTATGGCTACACCTTC. Amino acids: CASSLMIEAPYGYTF.

In regard to this clonotype: Possible read error: a much larger clone is one base away. This chain connects TRBV20-1 to TRBJ2-7; D is unclear. Trimming removed 4 bases at V and 2 bases at J, with 9 bases between. The CDR3 runs 12 residues. The germline CDR1 and CDR2 sequences are DFQATT and SNEGSKA (reference sequence). The CDR3 protein is CSANGNAYEQYF. The CDR3 DNA sequence: TGCAGTGCTAACGGAAATGCCTACGAGCAGTACTTC.

This clonotype turned up a few times. The chain combines TRBV12-3 or TRBV12-4 with TRBJ1-2, with D perhaps matching TRBD1 (5 bases). This CDR3 is 14 amino acids long. V was trimmed by 4 bases and J by 4 bases, leaving 13 bases between them. The DNA for the CDR3 is TGTGCCAGCAGTTCGCTGGGGGGGTTCTATGGCTACACCTTC. It encodes CASSSLGGFYGYTF.

This clonotype occurred many times. This chain connects TRBV12-3 or TRBV12-4 to TRBJ2-4, with D possibly TRBD2 on 5 matching bases. The ends were cut back, 2 bases at V and 8 bases at J, with 10 bases in the middle. This CDR3 contains 13 residues. This chain's CDR3 is CASSLRGYDIQYF. CDR3 coding DNA: TGTGCCAGCAGTTTACGAGGGTATGACATTCAGTACTTC.

This clonotype has just a few counts. V usage is TRBV20-1 and J usage is TRBJ2-4; D is uncertain. Germline V gene lookup returns CDR1 DFQATT and CDR2 SNEGSKA (reference sequence). Trimming took off 5 bases at V and 3 bases at J, with 14 bases between the two ends. The CDR3 is 14 amino acids. The CDR3 is CSAGSRLGKNIQYF. The CDR3 region has the DNA TGCAGTGCTGGTTCCCGATTGGGCAAAAACATTCAGTACTTC.

This clonotype was seen ten or more times. This chain links TRBV27 with TRBJ2-5, with D perhaps TRBD2 (6 bases). The CDR3 length is 14 residues. CDR1 and CDR2 from the germline V gene are MNHEY and SMNVEV (reference sequence). V dropped 5 bases and J dropped 0 bases, with 10 bases sitting between them. The CDR3 coding sequence is TGTGCCAGCAGTAGTGGGGGGTACCAAGAGACCCAGTACTTC. This sequence encodes CASSSGGYQETQYF.